The 3 T cell receptor beta chains reported below all come from one sample, sequenced in a study of shared clonotypes between healthy human individuals. The assay was immunoSEQ multiplex PCR, and TCRdb's table has in-frame clones only and misses some. The table has about 960,000 clones, approximately 80% seen once. The sample comprised memory CD4+ T cells sorted from blood. Subset meaning: CD45RA-negative fraction. These receptors came from a man aged 18 to 29 in good health.

This chain connects TRBV7-2 to TRBJ2-3, with D uncertain. The CDR3 length is 14 residues. Between the trimmed V and J ends, which lost 5 bases and 4 bases, there was a span of 13 bases. In germline, CDR1 is SGHTA, CDR2 FQGNSA. The CDR3 sequence is CASSPPARADTQYF. The CDR3 DNA reads TGTGCCAGCAGCCCCCCCGCTCGTGCAGATACGCAGTATTTT.

The chain recombines TRBV5-6 with TRBJ1-3, with D unclear. Germline CDR1 reads SGHDT; CDR2 reads YYEEEE. V was cut by 4 bases and J by 8 bases, with 10 bases left in between. The CDR3 contains 12 residues. In nucleotides, the CDR3 is TGTGCCAGCAGCCAAAGTCAGTACACCATATATTTT. This sequence encodes CASSQSQYTIYF. Based on the CDR3 plus reference TRBV5-6 and TRBJ1-3, the full variable domain is DAGVTQSPTHLIKTRGQQVTLRCSPKSGHDTVSWYQQALGQGPQFIFQYYEEEERQRGNFPDRFSGHQFPNYSSELNVNALLLGDSALYLCASSQSQYTIYFGEGSWLTVV.

This chain joins TRBV19 and TRBJ1-6; a possible D gene is TRBD1 (5 bases). The CDR3 loop spans 14 amino acids. In germline, CDR1 is LNHDA, CDR2 SQIVND (reference sequence). Trimming stripped 4 bases from V and 10 bases from J, with 14 bases between. The CDR3: CASSRRDRTSPLHF. The CDR3 DNA reads TGTGCCAGTAGTAGGCGGGACCGCACGTCACCCCTCCACTTT.